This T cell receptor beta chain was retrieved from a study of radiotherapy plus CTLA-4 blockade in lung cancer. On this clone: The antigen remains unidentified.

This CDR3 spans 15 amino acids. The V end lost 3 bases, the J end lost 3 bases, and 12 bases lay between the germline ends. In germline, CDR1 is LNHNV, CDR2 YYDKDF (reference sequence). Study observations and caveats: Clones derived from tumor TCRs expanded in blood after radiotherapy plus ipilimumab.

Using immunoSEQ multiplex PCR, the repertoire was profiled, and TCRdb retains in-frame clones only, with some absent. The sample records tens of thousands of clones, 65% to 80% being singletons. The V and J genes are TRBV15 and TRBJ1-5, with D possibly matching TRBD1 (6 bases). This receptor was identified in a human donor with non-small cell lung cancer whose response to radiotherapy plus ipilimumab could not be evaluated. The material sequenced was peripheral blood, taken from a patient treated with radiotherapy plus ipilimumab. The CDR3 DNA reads TGTGCCACCAGCAGCAATACAGGGCCCAATCAGCCCCAGCATTTT. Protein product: CATSSNTGPNQPQHF. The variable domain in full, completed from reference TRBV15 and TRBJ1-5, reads DAMVIQNPRYQVTQFGKPVTLSCSQTLNHNVMYWYQQKSSQAPKLLFHYYDKDFNNEADTPDNFQSRRPNTSFCFLDIRSPGLGDTAMYLCATSSNTGPNQPQHFGDGTRLSIL.